One T cell receptor (beta chain) is described in this entry. V was trimmed by 0 bases and J by 0 bases, leaving 10 bases between them. CDR1 LNHNV and CDR2 YYDKDF come from the germline V gene (reference sequence). This CDR3 spans 16 amino acids. Original handling: Reference gene primer amplification yielded estimated nucleated cell counts. The data were produced by immunoSEQ multiplex PCR, yet TCRdb's version contains in-frame clones alone and is incomplete. The D gene and trimming were derived from the DNA, and the V and J assignments and clone size from that table. The table records approximately 500,000 clones, 85% to 90% of them present only once. The sample is drawn from a study of blood T cell repertoires in COVID-19. Study as a whole: From the United States, Italy and Spain came samples of acute and convalescent COVID-19.

The TCR comes from a woman aged 45-60 years with COVID-19, enrolled during active disease. The chain links TRBV15 to TRBJ2-3; a possible D gene is TRBD2 (5 bases). Material: peripheral blood. DNA for the CDR3: TGTGCCACCAGCAGAGAAAGGCCGGGGAGCACAGATACGCAGTATTTT. Translating it yields CATSRERPGSTDTQYF.